This paragraph covers one T cell receptor (beta chain) sequence. This clone's antigen is unknown. Per-nucleotide qualities are absent, and no much larger clonotype sits a single base away. The entry originates in a study of early T cells in non-severe SARS-CoV-2 infection listed by TCRdb under 2021. Background on the whole study: Because TCR sequencing was done on bulk RNA from unsorted whole blood, the alpha and beta chains could not be paired.

Library preparation used 5' RACE. Sequencing used a NextSeq 500. The TCR library protocol attached unique molecular identifiers to individual cDNA molecules to correct for sequencing error and PCR bias. TCR alpha and beta chains were both sequenced, and the abundances of alpha and beta sequences in each sample were closely correlated with each other. As for the authors' bioinformatics: Decombinator V4 was used to perform V gene, J gene and CDR3 annotation of TCR sequences. TCRs were defined as expanded if a significant change between any two time points was detected under a Poisson model with p below 0.0001. TCR abundances were normalised to the total number of TCRs sequenced per sample and were expressed as counts per million. TRAV1-2 paired with TRAJ12, TRAJ20 or TRAJ33 defined MAIT TCRs, while TRAV10 paired with TRAJ18 defined iNKT TCRs. A search of VDJdb, accessed on 1 November 2021, was run for TCRs annotated to CMV, EBV and SARS-CoV-2, with TCRs annotated for multiple antigens excluded. TCRdb passed the public sequencing reads through fastp at Q25 and MiXCR, retaining productive beta sequences. Rows merge per CDR3 protein into single entries with the most common DNA and genes. The V and J calls come from TCRdb's annotation, not from the publication. Present in this sample are roughly 60,000 distinct CDR3 sequences, over 9% of which were seen just once. Roughly 3% of the sample is in the top ten clones.

This was a case-control study nested in a cohort of healthcare workers in London, UK, who had nasopharyngeal swab PCR tests and blood samples taken every week. Healthcare workers were recruited during the week of the UK lockdown, between 23 and 31 March 2020, and followed weekly for up to roughly 15 weeks. Overall results and qualifications from the work: Matching against VDJdb was skewed toward anti-spike CD8 responses, likely underestimated virus-specific expansions, and missed private and CD4 specificities.

V is cut back by 8 bases and J by 4 bases, with 12 bases in the junction unmatched. From the germline V gene, CDR1 is SNHLY and CDR2 is FYNNEI. The CDR3 has 16 amino acids, counting the end cysteine and phenylalanine. Only the CDR3 portion is preserved as DNA: 48 bases, with reading frame beginning at the first base. The receptor comes from an adult who was a healthcare worker with PCR-confirmed SARS-CoV-2 infection or an uninfected control (not recorded which). This receptor chain uses TRBV2 and TRBJ2-2, and 8 junction bases match TRBD1. The specimen comprised whole blood, sampled at baseline. The nucleotide sequence is given as TGTGCCAGCGGCGGCGGTCAGGGGGCGAGCACCGGGGAGCTGTTTTTT. Protein translation: CASGGGQGASTGELFF.